The next 18 T cell receptor beta chains were all read from a single sample in a study of OX40 agonist ivuxolimab in advanced cancers. Assay: immunoSEQ multiplex PCR; the TCRdb copy retains only in-frame clones and omits some. The data show tens of thousands of clones, 83% seen once. The material sequenced was CD4+ or CD8+ T cells sorted from blood, taken in a trial of the OX40 agonist ivuxolimab. Every receptor here comes from an adult with an advanced solid tumor such as melanoma, head and neck, liver or kidney cancer.

This chain links TRBV6-1 with TRBJ2-7, with 12 bases aligning to TRBD1. Unmatched junction bases numbered 6, after V lost 3 bases and J lost 3 bases. CDR3 length equals 16 residues. Germline lookup yields CDR1 MNHNS and CDR2 SASEGT. The CDR3 DNA reads as TGTGCCAGCAGTGACACGGGACAGGGGGCCCGCTACGAGCAGTACTTC. This translates into CASSDTGQGARYEQYF.

This chain joins TRBV5-1 and TRBJ2-2; TRBD1 matches at 10 bases. Germline trimming cut 1 base from V and 3 bases from J; bases unmatched to any gene: 3. Germline V lookup: CDR1 SGHRS, CDR2 YFSETQ. This CDR3 region has 16 residues. The CDR3 loop is CASSLYGTGDTGELFF. The CDR3, as DNA: TGCGCCAGCAGCTTGTATGGGACAGGGGACACCGGGGAGCTGTTTTTT.

The CDR3 region has the DNA TGTGCCAGCAGTTCCGCTACTCTATTAGGGGCGCATGGCTACACCTTC. Amino acids: CASSSATLLGAHGYTF. The chain joins TRBV6-5 to TRBJ1-2; D might be TRBD1 (5 bases). CDR3 length equals 16 residues. The V gene lost 4 bases and the J gene lost 6 bases, with 21 bases spanning the gap. Germline V gene data show CDR1 as MNHEY and CDR2 as SVGAGI.

There are a few counts of this clone. The genes are TRBV9 and TRBJ2-2; 7 bases are shared with TRBD1. Trimming cost V 0 bases and J 0 bases; bases outside gene matches: 2. The CDR3 spans 16 residues. The germline V gene encodes CDR1 SGDLS and CDR2 YYNGEE. CDR3 sequence (DNA): TGTGCCAGCAGCGTAGTAGGGACAGCGAACACCGGGGAGCTGTTTTTT. The encoded protein is CASSVVGTANTGELFF.

This clone showed up just a few times. The chain links TRBV5-5 to TRBJ1-4; D unresolved. This CDR3 has 15 residues. V was cut by 4 bases and J by 4 bases, with 14 bases left in between. Germline CDR1 and CDR2: SGHKS and YYEKEE (reference sequence). Here the CDR3 reads CASSGLGALNEKLFF. DNA for the CDR3: TGTGCCAGCAGCGGCTTGGGAGCTCTTAATGAAAAACTGTTTTTT.

The chain links TRBV5-1 to TRBJ1-2, with 9 bases identical to TRBD1. Germline V lookup: CDR1 SGHRS, CDR2 YFSETQ. The length of the CDR3 is 15 residues. After removal of 6 bases from V and 1 base from J, the junction contained 7 bases not matched to a gene. The CDR3 DNA sequence: TGCGCCAGCAACCCACAGGGGGCGATTAACTATGGCTACACCTTC. It specifies CASNPQGAINYGYTF. Variable domain in full (rest from reference TRBV5-1 and TRBJ1-2): KAGVTQTPRYLIKTRGQQVTLSCSPISGHRSVSWYQQTPGQGLQFLFEYFSETQRNKGNFPGRFSGRQFSNSRSEMNVSTLELGDSALYLCASNPQGAINYGYTFGSGTRLTVV.

The chain links TRBV6-5 to TRBJ1-1; maybe TRBD1 (5 bases). The CDR3 has 15 residues. The ends were cut back, 2 bases at V and 0 bases at J, with 10 bases in the middle. Germline-derived CDR1 and CDR2 are MNHEY and SVGAGI. CDR3 amino acids: CASSYGGMMNTEAFF. DNA of the CDR3: TGTGCCAGCAGTTACGGGGGGATGATGAACACTGAAGCTTTCTTT.

The genes are TRBV11-2 and TRBJ2-2; 7 nucleotides agree with TRBD1. CDR1 is SGHAT, CDR2 FQNNGV, per germline. The CDR3 is made up of 13 amino acids. Losses at the gene ends were 3 bases for V and 6 bases for J; bases not matched to a gene: 1. The CDR3 DNA sequence: TGTGCCAGCAGCTTTCAGGGGGCCGGGGAGCTGTTTTTT. Its translation is CASSFQGAGELFF. The entire variable domain, with the rest obtained from reference TRBV11-2 and TRBJ2-2, is as follows: EAGVAQSPRYKIIEKRQSVAFWCNPISGHATLYWYQQILGQGPKLLIQFQNNGVVDDSQLPKDRFSAERLKGVDSTLKIQPAKLEDSAVYLCASSFQGAGELFFGEGSRLTVL.

This clone was counted a few times. The chain has TRBV6-5 and TRBJ2-1, with TRBD2 identical over 14 bases. CDR3 length: 15 residues. Germline CDR1 is MNHEY and CDR2 is SVGAGI. Trimming took 7 bases from V and 9 from J; bases not matched to a gene: 8. CDR3 in DNA: TGTGCCAGCAAGATGACTAGCGGGGGGGCCACTGAGCAGTTCTTC. It is translated as CASKMTSGGATEQFF.

This clone was seen only a few times. The CDR3 coding sequence is TGTGCCAGTAGTAATAGCGTTAATGAGCAGTTCTTC. This sequence encodes CASSNSVNEQFF. The chain combines TRBV19 with TRBJ2-1, with a tentative D call TRBD2 (5 bases). Trimming pared 4 bases from V and 7 bases from J, leaving 8 bases between. The CDR3 extends over 12 amino acids. CDR1 LNHDA and CDR2 SQIVND come from the germline V gene (reference sequence).

This sequence joins TRBV7-2 and TRBJ2-1; TRBD1 aligns across 8 bases. The germline V gene encodes CDR1 SGHTA and CDR2 FQGNSA. The junction had 3 bases not matched to a gene; V was cut back by 1 base and J by 10 bases. This CDR3 spans 13 amino acids. The CDR3 bases are TGTGCCAGCAGCTTAGACAGGGGGTACGAGCAGTTCTTC. Amino acid sequence: CASSLDRGYEQFF.

The V call is TRBV9, the J call TRBJ2-5; TRBD2 matches 11 bases. The V gene end was trimmed by 4 bases and the J gene end by 3 bases; junction bases not matched to a gene: 2. The CDR3 spans 14 residues. Germline lookup yields CDR1 SGDLS and CDR2 YYNGEE. CDR3 nucleotides: TGTGCCAGCAGCTCACTAGCGGGGGAAGAGACCCAGTACTTC. Translating it yields CASSSLAGEETQYF.

The CDR3 spells CASSLAGQSVGNTIYF. CDR3 DNA sequence: TGTGCCAGCAGCTTGGCGGGACAGTCCGTTGGAAACACCATATATTTT. The V call is TRBV5-8, the J call TRBJ1-3; 7 bases match TRBD1. CDR1 SGHTS and CDR2 YDEGEE come from the germline V gene. CDR3 length: 16 residues. Unmatched junction bases numbered 6, after V lost 0 bases and J lost 3 bases. Full variable domain (missing parts from reference TRBV5-8 and TRBJ1-3): EAGVTQSPTHLIKTRGQQATLRCSPISGHTSVYWYQQALGLGLQFLLWYDEGEERNRGNFPPRFSGRQFPNYSSELNVNALELEDSALYLCASSLAGQSVGNTIYFGEGSWLTVV.

The V call is TRBV6-5, the J call TRBJ1-4; D is perhaps TRBD1 (5 bases). Germline lookup yields CDR1 MNHEY and CDR2 SVGAGI. CDR3 length: 14 amino acids. Trimming left V 6 bases short and J 1 base short, with 9 bases between. For the CDR3, the DNA is TGTGCCAGCAGACGGGGGGGAACTAATGAAAAACTGTTTTTT. Residues: CASRRGGTNEKLFF.

V usage is TRBV2 and J usage is TRBJ1-4; no reliable D call. This CDR3 contains 13 residues. V lost 9 bases and J 4 bases, leaving 12 bases between the germline ends. Looked up from germline, CDR1 is SNHLY and CDR2 is FYNNEI. CDR3 nucleotides: TGTGCCAGTGCGTCCAGTATTAATGAAAAACTGTTTTTT. As protein: CASASSINEKLFF. Based on the CDR3 plus reference TRBV2 and TRBJ1-4, the full variable domain is EPEVTQTPSHQVTQMGQEVILRCVPISNHLYFYWYRQILGQKVEFLVSFYNNEISEKSEIFDDQFSVERPDGSNFTLKIRSTKLEDSAMYFCASASSINEKLFFGSGTQLSVL.

The chain employs TRBV10-2 and TRBJ1-2; D may be TRBD1 (5 bases). The CDR3 spans 15 residues. Looked up from germline, CDR1 is WSHSY and CDR2 is SAAADI. Trimming took off 3 bases at V and 0 bases at J, with 11 bases between the two ends. The CDR3 DNA is TGCGCCAGCAGTGATGGGACGGTAGCTAACTATGGCTACACCTTC. It codes for CASSDGTVANYGYTF.

CDR3 nucleotide sequence: TGTGCCAGCAGCTTAATGATCAGGGGAGGAGGCTACACCTTC. It specifies CASSLMIRGGGYTF. The chain employs TRBV7-9 and TRBJ1-2, with D tentatively TRBD1 (6 bases). V lost 2 bases, J lost 8 bases, and 15 bases lay in between. Germline lookup yields CDR1 SEHNR and CDR2 FQNEAQ (reference sequence). CDR3 size: 14 residues.

This clone came up a few times. The gene calls are TRBV7-2 and TRBJ1-5; D not certain. V was cut by 6 bases and J by 6 bases, with 9 bases left in between. Germline V gene lookup returns CDR1 SGHTA and CDR2 FQGNSA. CDR3 length: 12 residues. This CDR3 reads CASSRPRQPQHF. Written as DNA, the CDR3 is TGTGCCAGCAGTCGCCCCCGTCAGCCCCAGCATTTT.